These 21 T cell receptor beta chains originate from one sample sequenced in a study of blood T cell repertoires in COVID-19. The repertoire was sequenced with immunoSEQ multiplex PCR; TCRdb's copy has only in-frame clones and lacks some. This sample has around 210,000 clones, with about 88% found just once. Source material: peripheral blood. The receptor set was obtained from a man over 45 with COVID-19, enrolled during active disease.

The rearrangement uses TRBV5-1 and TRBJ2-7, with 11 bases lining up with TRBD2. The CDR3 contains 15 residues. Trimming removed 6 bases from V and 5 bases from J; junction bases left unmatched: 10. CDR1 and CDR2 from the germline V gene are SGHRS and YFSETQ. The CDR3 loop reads CASNDIAGGPDEQYF. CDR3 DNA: TGCGCCAGCAACGACATAGCGGGAGGGCCTGACGAGCAGTACTTC.

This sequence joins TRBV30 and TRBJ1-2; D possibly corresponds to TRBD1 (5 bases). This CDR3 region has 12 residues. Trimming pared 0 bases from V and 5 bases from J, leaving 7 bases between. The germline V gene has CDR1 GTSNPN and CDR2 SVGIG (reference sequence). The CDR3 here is CAWSVQVYGYTF. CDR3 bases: TGTGCCTGGAGTGTACAGGTTTATGGCTACACCTTC. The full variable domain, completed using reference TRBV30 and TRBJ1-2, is SQTIHQWPATLVQPVGSPLSLECTVEGTSNPNLYWYRQAAGRGLQLLFYSVGIGQISSEVPQNLSASRPQDRQFILSSKKLLLSDSGFYLCAWSVQVYGYTFGSGTRLTVV.

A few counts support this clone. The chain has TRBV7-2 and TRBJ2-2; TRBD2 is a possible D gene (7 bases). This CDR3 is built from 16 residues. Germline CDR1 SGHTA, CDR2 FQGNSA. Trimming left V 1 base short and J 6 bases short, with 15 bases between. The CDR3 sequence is CASSLDGGRPSGELFF. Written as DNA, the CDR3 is TGTGCCAGCAGCTTAGACGGGGGGCGCCCTTCCGGGGAGCTGTTTTTT.

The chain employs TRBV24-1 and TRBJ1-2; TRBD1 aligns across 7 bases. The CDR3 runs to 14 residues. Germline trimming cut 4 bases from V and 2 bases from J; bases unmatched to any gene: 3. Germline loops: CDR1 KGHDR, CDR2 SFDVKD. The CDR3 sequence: CATSDSRGNYGYTF. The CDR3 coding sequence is TGTGCCACCAGTGACAGCAGGGGGAACTATGGCTACACCTTC.

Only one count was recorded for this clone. CDR3 sequence (DNA): TGTGCCAGCAGCCCTTGGCGCAGGGAGACCCAGTACTTC. This sequence encodes CASSPWRRETQYF. The chain joins TRBV7-2 to TRBJ2-5, with D hard to call. Per germline, CDR1 SGHTA and CDR2 FQGNSA. The V gene lost 5 bases and the J gene lost 5 bases, with 12 bases spanning the gap. The length of the CDR3 is 13 residues.

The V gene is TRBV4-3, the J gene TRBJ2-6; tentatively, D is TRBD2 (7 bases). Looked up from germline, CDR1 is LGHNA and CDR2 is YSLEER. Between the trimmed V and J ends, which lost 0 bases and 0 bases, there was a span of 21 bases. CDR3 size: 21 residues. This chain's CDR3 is CASSQDQGGGHDTSGANVLTF. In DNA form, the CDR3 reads TGCGCCAGCAGCCAAGATCAGGGCGGGGGCCACGACACCTCTGGGGCCAACGTCCTGACTTTC.

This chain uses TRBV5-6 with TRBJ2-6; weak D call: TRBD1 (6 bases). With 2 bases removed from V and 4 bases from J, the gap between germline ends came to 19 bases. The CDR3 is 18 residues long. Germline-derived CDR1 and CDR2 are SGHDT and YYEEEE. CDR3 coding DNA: TGTGCCAGCAGCTTAGGGACATTGGGACCCCCGGGGGCCAACGTCCTGACTTTC. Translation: CASSLGTLGPPGANVLTF.

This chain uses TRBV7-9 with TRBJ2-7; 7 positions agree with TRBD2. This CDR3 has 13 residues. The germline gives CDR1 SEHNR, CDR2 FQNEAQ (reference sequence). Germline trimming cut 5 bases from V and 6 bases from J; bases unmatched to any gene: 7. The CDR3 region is CASSERGSGEQYF. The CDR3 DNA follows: TGTGCCAGCAGCGAGCGGGGCTCGGGCGAGCAGTACTTC.

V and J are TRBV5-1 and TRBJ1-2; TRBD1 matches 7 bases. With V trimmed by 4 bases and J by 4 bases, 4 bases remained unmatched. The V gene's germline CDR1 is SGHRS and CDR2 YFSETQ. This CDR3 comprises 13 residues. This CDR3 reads CASSTEGAYGYTF. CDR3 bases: TGCGCCAGCAGCACGGAGGGGGCCTATGGCTACACCTTC.

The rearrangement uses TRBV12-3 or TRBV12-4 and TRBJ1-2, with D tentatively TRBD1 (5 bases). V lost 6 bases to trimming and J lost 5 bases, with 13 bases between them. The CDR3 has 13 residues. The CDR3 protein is CASRGLGGYGYTF. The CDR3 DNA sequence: TGTGCCAGCAGGGGACTCGGGGGTTATGGCTACACCTTC.

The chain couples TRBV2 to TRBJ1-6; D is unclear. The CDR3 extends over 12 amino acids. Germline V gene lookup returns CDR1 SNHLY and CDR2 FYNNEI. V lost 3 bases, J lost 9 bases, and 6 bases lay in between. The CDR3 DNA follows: TGTGCCAGCAGTGAGCGCACTTCACCCCTCCACTTT. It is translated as CASSERTSPLHF.

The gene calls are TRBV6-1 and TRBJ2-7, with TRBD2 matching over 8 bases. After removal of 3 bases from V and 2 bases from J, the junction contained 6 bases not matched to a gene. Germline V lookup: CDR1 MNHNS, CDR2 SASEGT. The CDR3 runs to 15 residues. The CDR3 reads CASSDGAGGPYEQYF. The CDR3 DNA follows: TGTGCCAGCAGTGATGGGGCGGGAGGTCCCTACGAGCAGTACTTC.

This chain's CDR3 is CASISPTPGPRGGGHYEQYF. CDR3 sequence (DNA): TGTGCCAGCATATCGCCGACACCCGGACCCAGGGGAGGGGGGCACTACGAGCAGTACTTC. The chain joins TRBV21-1 to TRBJ2-7; the table names TRBD2, a call not compared with the DNA. TRBV21-1 is recorded as a pseudogene. CDR3 length equals 20 residues.

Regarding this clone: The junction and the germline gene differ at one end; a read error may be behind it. The CDR3 here is CASSLTSGDNEQFF. In DNA, the CDR3 is TGTGCTAGCAGCTTAACTAGCGGGGACAATGAGCAGTTCTTC. This rearrangement joins TRBV7-7 to TRBJ2-1, with 10 bases lining up with TRBD2. The CDR3 extends over 14 amino acids. Germline-derived CDR1 and CDR2 are SSHAT and FNYEAQ (reference sequence).

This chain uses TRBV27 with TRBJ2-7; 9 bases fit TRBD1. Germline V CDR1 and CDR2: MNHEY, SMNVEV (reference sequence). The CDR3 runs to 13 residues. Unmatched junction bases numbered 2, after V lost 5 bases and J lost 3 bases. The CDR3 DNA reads TGTGCCAGCAGTCCGGGACAGGGCTACGAGCAGTACTTC. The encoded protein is CASSPGQGYEQYF.

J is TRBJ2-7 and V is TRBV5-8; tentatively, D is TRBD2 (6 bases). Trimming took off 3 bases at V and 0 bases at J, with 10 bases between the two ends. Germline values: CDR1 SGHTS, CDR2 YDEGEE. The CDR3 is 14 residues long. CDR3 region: CASSSPGDSYEQYF. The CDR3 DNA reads TGTGCCAGCAGCTCCCCGGGAGACTCCTACGAGCAGTACTTC.

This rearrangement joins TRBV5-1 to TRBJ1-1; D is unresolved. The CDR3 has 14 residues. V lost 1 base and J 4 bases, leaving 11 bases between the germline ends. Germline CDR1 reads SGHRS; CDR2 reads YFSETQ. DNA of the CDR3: TGCGCCAGCAGCTTGTCGGGATTGGGCACTGAAGCTTTCTTT. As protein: CASSLSGLGTEAFF.

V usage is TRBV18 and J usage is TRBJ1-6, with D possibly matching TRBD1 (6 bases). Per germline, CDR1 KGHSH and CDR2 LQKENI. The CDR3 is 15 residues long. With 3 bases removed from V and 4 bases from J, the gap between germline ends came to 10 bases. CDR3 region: CASSPDRSYNSPLHF. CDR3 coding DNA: TGTGCCAGCTCACCGGACAGATCATATAATTCACCCCTCCACTTT. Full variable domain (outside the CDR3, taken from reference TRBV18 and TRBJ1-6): NAGVMQNPRHLVRRRGQEARLRCSPMKGHSHVYWYRQLPEEGLKFMVYLQKENIIDESGMPKERFSAEFPKEGPSILRIQQVVRGDSAAYFCASSPDRSYNSPLHFGNGTRLTVT.

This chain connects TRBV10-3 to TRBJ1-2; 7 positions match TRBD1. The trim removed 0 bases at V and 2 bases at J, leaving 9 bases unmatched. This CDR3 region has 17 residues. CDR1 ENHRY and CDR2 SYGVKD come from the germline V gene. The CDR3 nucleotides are TGTGCCATCAGTGAGTCGGTCACTCGACAGGGAAACTATGGCTACACCTTC. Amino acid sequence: CAISESVTRQGNYGYTF.

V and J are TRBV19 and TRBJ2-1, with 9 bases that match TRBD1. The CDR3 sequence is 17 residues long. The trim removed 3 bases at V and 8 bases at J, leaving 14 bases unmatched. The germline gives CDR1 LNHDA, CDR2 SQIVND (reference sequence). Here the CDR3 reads CASSMRSTGQGRYEQFF. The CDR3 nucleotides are TGTGCCAGTAGTATGCGGTCGACGGGACAGGGTAGATATGAGCAGTTCTTC.

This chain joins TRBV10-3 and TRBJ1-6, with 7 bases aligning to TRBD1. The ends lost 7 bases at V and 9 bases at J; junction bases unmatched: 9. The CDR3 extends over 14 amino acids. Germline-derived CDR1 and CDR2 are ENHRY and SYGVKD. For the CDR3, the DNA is TGTGCCATCACCGAGGACAGGTTGGCTTCACCCCTCCACTTT. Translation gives CAITEDRLASPLHF.